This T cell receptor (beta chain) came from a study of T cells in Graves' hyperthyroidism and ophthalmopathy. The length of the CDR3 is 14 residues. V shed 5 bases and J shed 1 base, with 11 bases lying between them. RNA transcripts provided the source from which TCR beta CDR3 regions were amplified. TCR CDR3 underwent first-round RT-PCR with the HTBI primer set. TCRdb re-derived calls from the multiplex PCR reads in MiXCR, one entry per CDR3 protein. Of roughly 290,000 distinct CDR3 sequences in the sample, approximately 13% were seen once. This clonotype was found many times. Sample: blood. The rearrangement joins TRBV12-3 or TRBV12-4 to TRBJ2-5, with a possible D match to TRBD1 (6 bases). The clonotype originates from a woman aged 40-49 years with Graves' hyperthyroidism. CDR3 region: CASSQRTAQETQYF. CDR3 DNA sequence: TGTGCCAGCAGTCAAAGGACAGCCCAAGAGACCCAGTACTTC.